This TCR beta chain comes out of a study of cytomegalovirus exposure and HLA in healthy donors. In the study overall: Roughly 180 million T cells yielded 120 million or so unique TCR beta sequences, as an earlier analysis found. HLA-typed donors were the source of about 85 million unique TCRs, which an early data release held. Regarding the study as a whole: Sequencing likely caused a cluster of highly shared sequence variants. A later analysis showed that HLA-associated TCR beta chains had undergone more clonal expansion than equally common others.

The CDR3 runs 13 residues. The germline CDR1 and CDR2 sequences are ENHRY and SYGVKD. Trimming at V came to 4 bases and at J to 6 bases, leaving 4 bases not matched to a gene. Both 60 Vbeta primers and 13 Jbeta primers went into the PCR. Here immunoSEQ multiplex PCR was the method, and the copy in TCRdb shows in-frame clones only, minus some. The sample lists fewer than 250,000 clones; roughly 77% were seen once. Remarks on this clone: No antigen is known for it.

This sequence joins TRBV10-3 and TRBJ1-1; 8 positions agree with TRBD1. The TCR was taken from a male donor in good health and CMV-seropositive. The sample comprised PBMCs. The CDR3 DNA is TGTGCCATCAGTGTATCGGGACAGGCTGAAGCTTTCTTT. It codes for CAISVSGQAEAFF.